Each of the 9 T cell receptor beta chains below was sequenced from the same sample in a study of T cell changes during pregnancy in multiple sclerosis. The method was immunoSEQ multiplex PCR; TCRdb's version includes in-frame clones alone and lacks a portion of them. This table holds 90,000 to 120,000 clones, 80% to 95% found once. Sequenced here: peripheral blood, sampled in the third trimester of pregnancy. The receptors here all came from a female donor in good health, enrolled as a control in a pregnancy study.

J is TRBJ2-3 and V is TRBV27; maybe TRBD2 (7 bases). The CDR3 spans 17 residues. Germline V gives CDR1 MNHEY, CDR2 SMNVEV (reference sequence). Trimming cost V 5 bases and J 2 bases, with 20 bases left between them. This chain's CDR3 is CASSERWAGAYTDTQYF. The DNA for the CDR3 is TGTGCCAGCAGTGAGCGTTGGGCGGGGGCATACACAGATACGCAGTATTTT.

The chain uses TRBV27 and TRBJ2-1, with 9 positions matching TRBD2. There are 19 residues in the CDR3. Germline V gene sequence: CDR1 MNHEY, CDR2 SMNVEV (reference sequence). Trimming cost V 1 base and J 0 bases; bases outside gene matches: 10. The CDR3 nucleotides are TGTGCCAGCAGTTTATGGGTAGCGGGGGCCCTCAGCTCCTACAATGAGCAGTTCTTC. Its translation: CASSLWVAGALSSYNEQFF.

The chain combines TRBV5-1 with TRBJ1-5, with TRBD1 as a possible D gene (5 bases). The germline gives CDR1 SGHRS, CDR2 YFSETQ. The germline V and J ends were trimmed by 3 bases and 2 bases, with 18 bases remaining between them. The CDR3 extends over 17 amino acids. In DNA, the CDR3 is TGCGCCAGCAGCTGGGGGGACGGAACCGATGGCAATCAGCCCCAGCATTTT. Its translation: CASSWGDGTDGNQPQHF.

The chain employs TRBV7-6 and TRBJ1-4; D not certain. Germline lookup yields CDR1 SGHVS and CDR2 FNYEAQ. This CDR3 comprises 14 residues. Deletions cut 1 base from V and 8 bases from J, with 11 bases between. The CDR3 sequence is CASSLGSGREKLFF. CDR3 DNA: TGTGCCAGCAGCTTAGGGAGTGGTCGGGAAAAACTGTTTTTT.

DNA of the CDR3: TGTGCCAGCAGCCCCGGACAGGGACATAATTCACCCCTCCACTTT. This gives the protein CASSPGQGHNSPLHF. The chain is built from TRBV7-3 and TRBJ1-6; 8 bases map to TRBD1. V trimming: 5 bases; J trimming: 5 bases; junction bases outside the gene matches: 5. Germline V lookup: CDR1 SGHTA, CDR2 FQGTGA. The CDR3 is 15 amino acids.

J is TRBJ2-2 and V is TRBV25-1, with D perhaps TRBD1 (5 bases). There are 17 residues in the CDR3. CDR1 MGHDK and CDR2 SYGVNS come from the germline V gene. The V gene lost 5 bases and the J gene lost 9 bases, with 25 bases spanning the gap. The CDR3 DNA reads as TGTGCCAGCAGTTATAGTATTGAGGACGGCAACAGGAGGGAGCTGTTTTTT. Amino acid sequence: CASSYSIEDGNRRELFF.

The J gene is TRBJ1-2, the V gene TRBV19, with 8 bases lining up with TRBD1. Germline-derived CDR1 and CDR2 are LNHDA and SQIVND (reference sequence). The V gene end was trimmed by 6 bases and the J gene end by 3 bases; junction bases not matched to a gene: 6. This CDR3 has 14 residues. In nucleotides, the CDR3 is TGTGCCAGTAGATCCCGACAGGGGTACTATGGCTACACCTTC. Translated, it gives CASRSRQGYYGYTF.

The CDR3 is CASRMGQLSYEQYF. The CDR3 DNA sequence: TGTGCCAGCAGGATGGGACAGCTCTCCTACGAGCAGTACTTC. The V and J genes are TRBV6-5 and TRBJ2-7; the match to TRBD1 covers 7 bases. V was pared by 6 bases and J by 0 bases, with 5 bases of the junction left unmatched. The CDR3 sequence is 14 residues long. CDR1 MNHEY and CDR2 SVGAGI come from the germline V gene.

The gene calls are TRBV4-2 and TRBJ2-7; 9 nucleotides match TRBD1. With 3 bases clipped from V and 0 bases from J, the junction kept 3 bases outside the gene matches. The CDR3 length is 15 residues. From germline, CDR1 is LGHNA and CDR2 YNFKEQ. In DNA form, the CDR3 reads TGTGCCAGCAGCCAGACAGGGGGAAGCTCCTACGAGCAGTACTTC. Its translation is CASSQTGGSSYEQYF.